The 30 T cell receptor beta chains below come from one sample, sequenced in a study of T cell responses to AZD1222 COVID-19 vaccine. Profiled with immunoSEQ multiplex PCR; TCRdb holds only in-frame clones, not every one. The data contain roughly 160,000 clones, around 95% of them seen just once; the ten biggest clones take up 0.6% to 0.7%. Specimen: peripheral blood, collected on day 0 of AZD1222 vaccination. Every receptor here comes from an adult in good health.

V usage is TRBV5-1 and J usage is TRBJ1-1; D not certain. The V end lost 4 bases, the J end lost 4 bases, and 17 bases lay between the germline ends. From germline, CDR1 is SGHRS and CDR2 YFSETQ. The CDR3 is 15 amino acids. Here the CDR3 DNA reads TGCGCCAGCAGCCCCAACACGGCCGGGATCACTGAAGCTTTCTTT. Its protein product is CASSPNTAGITEAFF. Full variable domain (remainder filled in from reference TRBV5-1 and TRBJ1-1): KAGVTQTPRYLIKTRGQQVTLSCSPISGHRSVSWYQQTPGQGLQFLFEYFSETQRNKGNFPGRFSGRQFSNSRSEMNVSTLELGDSALYLCASSPNTAGITEAFFGQGTRLTVV.

The chain carries TRBV28 and TRBJ2-2; a weak D match, TRBD2 (5 bases). Looked up from germline, CDR1 is MDHEN and CDR2 is SYDVKM. The CDR3 is made up of 16 amino acids. V was trimmed by 4 bases and J by 1 base, leaving 13 bases between them. The chain's CDR3 is CASSSPRRENTGELFF. CDR3 nucleotide sequence: TGTGCCAGCAGTTCCCCGCGACGGGAGAACACCGGGGAGCTGTTTTTT.

The chain links TRBV6-5 to TRBJ1-5; TRBD1 agrees at 7 bases. With V trimmed by 6 bases and J by 5 bases, 10 bases remained unmatched. The germline CDR1 and CDR2 sequences are MNHEY and SVGAGI. The CDR3 consists of 15 residues. This chain's CDR3 is CASSSIGQGDQPQHF. CDR3 sequence (DNA): TGTGCCAGCAGCTCGATCGGGCAGGGGGATCAGCCCCAGCATTTT.

The chain combines TRBV28 with TRBJ1-5; D gene unclear. There are 14 residues in the CDR3. CDR1 is MDHEN and CDR2 is SYDVKM in the germline V gene. Trimming removed 6 bases at V and 2 bases at J, with 11 bases between. The CDR3 reads CASSSSRRNQPQHF. In nucleotides, the CDR3 is TGTGCCAGCAGCTCCTCCAGGCGCAATCAGCCCCAGCATTTT. The full variable domain, with the rest looked up from reference TRBV28 and TRBJ1-5, is DVKVTQSSRYLVKRTGEKVFLECVQDMDHENMFWYRQDPGLGLRLIYFSYDVKMKEKGDIPEGYSVSREKKERFSLILESASTNQTSMYLCASSSSRRNQPQHFGDGTRLSIL.

This clone is a singleton in its sample. J is TRBJ2-5 and V is TRBV3-1 (or the pseudogene TRBV3-2); the D gene is possibly TRBD2 (5 bases). Between the trimmed V and J ends, which lost 3 bases and 1 base, there was a span of 12 bases. CDR1 and CDR2 (germline): LGHDT, YNNKEL (reference sequence). The CDR3 is 15 amino acids. CDR3 sequence: CASSHRRGSQETQYF. CDR3 bases: TGTGCCAGCAGCCACAGACGAGGGAGCCAAGAGACCCAGTACTTC.

V is TRBV3-1 (or the pseudogene TRBV3-2) and J is TRBJ1-5; a weak D match, TRBD1 (5 bases). V was cut by 0 bases and J by 6 bases, with 6 bases left in between. Germline CDR1 LGHDT, CDR2 YNNKEL (reference sequence). This CDR3 comprises 13 residues. The CDR3 protein is CASSQDGGQPQHF. CDR3 nucleotides: TGTGCCAGCAGCCAAGACGGGGGTCAGCCCCAGCATTTT.

Note on this clone: A junction boundary mismatches the germline segment, possibly from a read error. The chain is built from TRBV11-2 and TRBJ1-1; TRBD1 is a possible D gene (5 bases). Germline CDR1 and CDR2: SGHAT and FQNNGV. This CDR3 has 13 amino acids. Here the CDR3 DNA reads TGTGCCAGCAGCTTAGATCGGTCGCGGGGCCCGCGCTTT. Its translation: CASSLDRSRGPRF.

The gene calls are TRBV5-4 and TRBJ1-4; D call uncertain. Per the germline V gene, CDR1 is SGHNT and CDR2 is YYREEE (reference sequence). V gave up 0 bases and J gave up 0 bases, with 9 bases separating them. The CDR3 has 16 amino acids. The CDR3 loop reads CASSLGGGATNEKLFF. Written as DNA, the CDR3 is TGTGCCAGCAGCTTGGGAGGTGGTGCAACTAATGAAAAACTGTTTTTT. Full variable domain (rest looked up from reference TRBV5-4 and TRBJ1-4): ETGVTQSPTHLIKTRGQQVTLRCSSQSGHNTVSWYQQALGQGPQFIFQYYREEENGRGNFPPRFSGLQFPNYSSELNVNALELDDSALYLCASSLGGGATNEKLFFGSGTQLSVL.

The rearrangement uses TRBV5-1 and TRBJ2-1; D remains ambiguous. Deletions cut 0 bases from V and 9 bases from J, with 10 bases between. Per germline, CDR1 SGHRS and CDR2 YFSETQ. This CDR3 contains 13 residues. This chain's CDR3 is CASSLGGDIEQFF. CDR3 coding DNA: TGCGCCAGCAGCTTGGGTGGGGATATTGAGCAGTTCTTC.

This chain uses TRBV12-3 or TRBV12-4 with TRBJ2-1; TRBD2 might be the D (5 bases). The CDR3 extends over 13 amino acids. The V end was cut by 6 bases, the J end by 3 bases, with 9 bases between. As DNA, the CDR3 is TGTGCCAGCAGCAGCGGAGTCTACAATGAGCAGTTCTTC. This sequence encodes CASSSGVYNEQFF.

Remarks on this clone: Germline is not matched at one junction end, which may reflect a read error. The genes are TRBV18 and TRBJ2-1, with TRBD2 identical over 11 bases. The CDR3 length is 14 residues. Germline V gene lookup returns CDR1 KGHSH and CDR2 LQKENI. CDR3: CASTPGLAGNEQFF. CDR3 DNA: TGTGCCAGCACACCCGGACTAGCGGGTAATGAGCAGTTCTTC. Variable domain in full (rest from reference TRBV18 and TRBJ2-1): NAGVMQNPRHLVRRRGQEARLRCSPMKGHSHVYWYRQLPEEGLKFMVYLQKENIIDESGMPKERFSAEFPKEGPSILRIQQVVRGDSAAYFCASTPGLAGNEQFFGPGTRLTVL.

The rearrangement uses TRBV10-3 and TRBJ1-2; TRBD1 matches 12 bases. After removal of 10 bases from V and 0 bases from J, the junction contained 9 bases not matched to a gene. This CDR3 spans 16 amino acids. Germline CDR1 and CDR2: ENHRY and SYGVKD. In nucleotides, the CDR3 is TGTGCCACCTCCCAGGGACAGGGGGCCTCTAACTATGGCTACACCTTC. Translating it yields CATSQGQGASNYGYTF.

J is TRBJ1-1 and V is TRBV13; unclear D gene. Trimming stripped 1 base from V and 4 bases from J, with 13 bases between. CDR1 and CDR2 from the germline V gene are PRHDT and FYEKMQ (reference sequence). The CDR3 spans 15 residues. Here the CDR3 reads CASSLVGEDGTEAFF. DNA of the CDR3: TGTGCCAGCAGCTTAGTCGGGGAGGATGGCACTGAAGCTTTCTTT.

The genes are TRBV28 and TRBJ2-7; 9 nucleotides agree with TRBD1. This CDR3 region has 16 residues. Unmatched junction bases numbered 12, after V lost 5 bases and J lost 4 bases. Germline CDR1 MDHEN, CDR2 SYDVKM. The CDR3 DNA reads as TGTGCCAGCAGTGCCCAACCGGGACAGGGCACGTACGAGCAGTACTTC. This translates into CASSAQPGQGTYEQYF.

This clone was recorded only once. Other DNA sequences in this sample translate to the same CDR3. J is TRBJ1-2 and V is TRBV12-3 or TRBV12-4, with a weak D call TRBD1 (5 bases). V shed 3 bases and J shed 4 bases, with 6 bases lying between them. The CDR3 has 12 residues. The CDR3: CASSFGTYGYTF. CDR3 coding DNA: TGTGCCAGCAGTTTCGGGACCTATGGCTACACCTTC.

V and J are TRBV6-5 and TRBJ1-1; D is unresolved. The germline CDR1 and CDR2 sequences are MNHEY and SVGAGI. Trimming stripped 5 bases from V and 1 base from J, with 8 bases between. CDR3 length: 13 amino acids. CDR3 sequence (DNA): TGTGCCAGCAGTAGATTGGGGAACACTGAAGCTTTCTTT. Amino acid sequence: CASSRLGNTEAFF.

This chain uses TRBV28 with TRBJ2-5; D is uncertain. V lost 10 bases and J lost 6, with 21 bases in between. CDR1 is MDHEN and CDR2 is SYDVKM in the germline V gene. The CDR3 is made up of 14 amino acids. CDR3 residues: CATQPSNQMKTQYF. In DNA form, the CDR3 reads TGTGCCACCCAACCGTCAAACCAGATGAAGACCCAGTACTTC.

V is TRBV5-1 and J is TRBJ2-6, with D maybe TRBD1 (5 bases). V was clipped by 0 bases and J by 0 bases, with 7 bases between them. There are 16 residues in the CDR3. The germline CDR1 and CDR2 sequences are SGHRS and YFSETQ. The CDR3 reads CASSLGQGSGANVLTF. CDR3 nucleotides: TGCGCCAGCAGCTTGGGGCAGGGCTCTGGGGCCAACGTCCTGACTTTC.

V and J are TRBV4-1 and TRBJ1-4, with a weak D call TRBD1 (6 bases). CDR1 and CDR2 from the germline V gene are MGHRA and YSYEKL. CDR3 length: 15 residues. Trimming took 0 bases from V and 8 from J, leaving 13 bases between them. CDR3 loop: CASSQERVRGEKLFF. Here the CDR3 DNA reads TGCGCCAGCAGCCAAGAGAGGGTCAGGGGAGAAAAACTGTTTTTT.

This chain links TRBV2 with TRBJ1-2, with D possibly TRBD1 on 5 matching bases. Per the germline V gene, CDR1 is SNHLY and CDR2 is FYNNEI. V was cut by 7 bases and J by 7 bases, with 16 bases left in between. CDR3 length equals 13 residues. In nucleotides, the CDR3 is TGTGCCAGCATAGGGGACGGCTCTGGTGGCTACACCTTC. Amino acids: CASIGDGSGGYTF. Complete variable domain (other parts from reference TRBV2 and TRBJ1-2): EPEVTQTPSHQVTQMGQEVILRCVPISNHLYFYWYRQILGQKVEFLVSFYNNEISEKSEIFDDQFSVERPDGSNFTLKIRSTKLEDSAMYFCASIGDGSGGYTFGSGTRLTVV.

The chain employs TRBV7-8 and TRBJ1-5, with D possibly matching TRBD1 (5 bases). The CDR3 runs to 13 residues. Germline-derived CDR1 and CDR2 are SGHVS and FQNEAQ. V was cut by 1 base and J by 5 bases, with 6 bases left in between. The DNA of the CDR3 is TGTGCCAGCAGCTTAGGGGGGTATCAGCCCCAGCATTTT. Amino acids: CASSLGGYQPQHF.

The gene calls are TRBV21-1 and TRBJ1-5; the listed D gene, TRBD1, was not tested against the DNA. TRBV21-1 is a pseudogene segment. The CDR3 contains 17 residues. The CDR3 region is CASSKDPGTDSNQPQHF. The CDR3 DNA reads as TGTGCCAGCAGCAAAGATCCGGGGACAGATAGCAATCAGCCCCAGCATTTT.

The V gene is TRBV6-5, the J gene TRBJ1-2, with D perhaps matching TRBD1 (5 bases). The CDR3 consists of 12 residues. Trimming stripped 7 bases from V and 8 bases from J, with 14 bases between. Germline lookup yields CDR1 MNHEY and CDR2 SVGAGI. The CDR3 protein is CASTTQAGGYTF. The DNA for the CDR3 is TGTGCCAGCACCACCCAGGCAGGGGGCTACACCTTC.

Comments on this clone: Within the sample, other DNA sequences also encode this same CDR3. V gene TRBV28 combines with J gene TRBJ2-7; D is unresolved. The ends were cut back, 4 bases at V and 4 bases at J, with 8 bases in the middle. CDR1 is MDHEN, CDR2 SYDVKM, per germline. There are 12 residues in the CDR3. The CDR3 coding sequence is TGTGCCAGCAGTTCCCAGGTATACGAGCAGTACTTC. This gives the protein CASSSQVYEQYF. Combining the CDR3 with reference TRBV28 and TRBJ2-7 gives the whole variable domain DVKVTQSSRYLVKRTGEKVFLECVQDMDHENMFWYRQDPGLGLRLIYFSYDVKMKEKGDIPEGYSVSREKKERFSLILESASTNQTSMYLCASSSQVYEQYFGPGTRLTVT.

This chain joins TRBV3-1 (or the pseudogene TRBV3-2) and TRBJ1-3; unclear D gene. With 1 base removed from V and 1 base from J, the gap between germline ends came to 5 bases. The CDR3 totals 14 residues. CDR1 and CDR2 from the germline V gene are LGHDT and YNNKEL (reference sequence). This CDR3 reads CASSQVVSGNTIYF. CDR3 sequence (DNA): TGTGCCAGCAGCCAAGTGGTGTCTGGAAACACCATATATTTT.

The rearrangement joins TRBV27 to TRBJ1-2; 7 nucleotides line up with TRBD1. Germline trimming cut 6 bases from V and 8 bases from J; bases unmatched to any gene: 6. The CDR3 has 12 amino acids. Per germline, CDR1 MNHEY and CDR2 SMNVEV (reference sequence). The chain's CDR3 is CASRQGWLGYTF. In DNA, the CDR3 is TGTGCCAGCAGACAGGGGTGGTTAGGCTACACCTTC.

This chain links TRBV9 with TRBJ1-2, with D possibly being TRBD1 (6 bases). The germline V and J ends were trimmed by 2 bases and 3 bases, with 17 bases remaining between them. CDR1 and CDR2 (germline): SGDLS, YYNGEE. This CDR3 is built from 16 residues. CDR3 DNA: TGTGCCAGCAGCGTGGCCCCCAAGGGGGATTACTATGGCTACACCTTC. Amino acids: CASSVAPKGDYYGYTF.

V gene TRBV11-1 combines with J gene TRBJ1-1; D is unclear. V was shortened by 6 bases and J by 0 bases, with 11 bases between the two germline ends. The CDR3 has 14 residues. Germline assignment: CDR1 SGHAT and CDR2 FQDESV (reference sequence). CDR3 bases: TGTGCCAGCAGTCTCTCAGCGTTGAACACTGAAGCTTTCTTT. Translated: CASSLSALNTEAFF.

The CDR3 sequence: CASSPALGKPFF. The CDR3 DNA reads as TGTGCCAGCAGCCCCGCATTGGGCAAGCCTTTCTTT. This rearrangement joins TRBV6-5 to TRBJ1-1; D uncertain. In germline, CDR1 is MNHEY, CDR2 SVGAGI. The CDR3 is 12 residues long. With 6 bases removed from V and 12 bases from J, the gap between germline ends came to 17 bases.

The chain recombines TRBV11-2 with TRBJ1-6, with 12 nucleotides matching TRBD1. V shed 0 bases and J 7 bases; nucleotides not matched to a gene: 10. The CDR3 runs 19 residues. CDR1 and CDR2 (germline): SGHAT, FQNNGV. DNA for the CDR3: TGTGCCAGCAGCTTAGATCCGGGGACAGGGGGCAAAAGGAATTCACCCCTCCACTTT. Translated: CASSLDPGTGGKRNSPLHF.